These T cell receptor beta chains were read from a single sample in a study of chemoradiotherapy in HPV16-positive cancers. Sequencing was performed with immunoSEQ multiplex PCR; in TCRdb, only in-frame clones are kept and a portion is missing. The repertoire holds nearly 35,000 clones, with about nine tenths as singletons. The source material was blood, sampled from a patient who underwent chemoradiotherapy. All receptors come from a human donor with HPV-associated anogenital cancer. CDR3s include the opening cysteine and the closing phenylalanine or tryptophan. A D gene is named only where the DNA matches it firmly. Not all rows give a size; the values are once, few, many and, for expanded clones, a class.

DNA: TGTGCCAGCAGTTACGGAGGGGGGACCTACGAGCAGTACTTC; CDR3: CASSYGGGTYEQYF; size: once; D: NA; J: TRBJ2-7; V: TRBV6-6
DNA: TGCGCCAGCAGCCAAGATTCCGGGTTCAACTATGGCTACACCTTC; CDR3: CASSQDSGFNYGYTF; size: NA; D: NA; J: TRBJ1-2; V: TRBV4-1
DNA: TGTGCCAGCAGTTTAAGACAGGGCGGTTCACCCCTCCACTTT; CDR3: CASSLRQGGSPLHF; size: NA; D: TRBD1; J: TRBJ1-6; V: TRBV28
DNA: TGTGCCAGCAGTGAAGCCCTTAGCAGCTATGGCTACACCTTC; CDR3: CASSEALSSYGYTF; size: NA; D: NA; J: TRBJ1-2; V: TRBV2
DNA: TGCGCCAGCAGCCAAGATCCTAGCGGGGGCCCTCTAACCGGGGAGCTGTTTTTT; CDR3: CASSQDPSGGPLTGELFF; size: NA; D: TRBD2; J: TRBJ2-2; V: TRBV4-3
DNA: TGTGCCAGCAGCCCGACTTGGGGCACAGATACGCAGTATTTT; CDR3: CASSPTWGTDTQYF; size: NA; D: NA; J: TRBJ2-3; V: TRBV11-3
DNA: TGTGCCAGCAGACCGGGCTTCCTTCTCACTGAAGCTTTCTTT; CDR3: CASRPGFLLTEAFF; size: NA; D: NA; J: TRBJ1-1; V: TRBV28
DNA: TGTGCCAGCAGTGAGAGGGGTTCGTACGAGCAGTACTTC; CDR3: CASSERGSYEQYF; size: NA; D: NA; J: TRBJ2-7; V: TRBV2
DNA: TGCGCCAGCAGTGAACAGGGTGGCAATCAGCCCCAGCATTTT; CDR3: CASSEQGGNQPQHF; size: NA; D: NA; J: TRBJ1-5; V: TRBV10-2
DNA: TGCGCCAGCAGCCAAGGGTGGAGCAATCAGCCCCAGCATTTT; CDR3: CASSQGWSNQPQHF; size: NA; D: NA; J: TRBJ1-5; V: TRBV4-1
DNA: TGTGCCAGCTCACTAAGCGGGGGAGAATTTCGGAACACCGGGGAGCTGTTTTTT; CDR3: CASSLSGGEFRNTGELFF; size: NA; D: TRBD2; J: TRBJ2-2; V: TRBV18
DNA: TGCGCCAGCAGTGATACAGGGGGTGAAGCTTTCTTT; CDR3: CASSDTGGEAFF; size: NA; D: TRBD1; J: TRBJ1-1; V: TRBV10-2
DNA: TGTGCCAGCAGCGTAGGGGGTCGACAGGCGAACACTGAAGCTTTCTTT; CDR3: CASSVGGRQANTEAFF; size: NA; D: NA; J: TRBJ1-1; V: TRBV9
DNA: TGTGCCACCAGCAGGGCGAGGAGGGCTGCTGGAAACACCATATATTTT; CDR3: CATSRARRAAGNTIYF; size: NA; D: NA; J: TRBJ1-3; V: TRBV15
DNA: TGCGCCAGCAGCTCGAGGCAGGGCGCTGGGGCCAACGTCCTGACTTTC; CDR3: CASSSRQGAGANVLTF; size: NA; D: NA; J: TRBJ2-6; V: TRBV5-1
DNA: TGTGCCAGCAGTTACTCAGAGGCAACCCTTAACTATGGCTACACCTTC; CDR3: CASSYSEATLNYGYTF; size: NA; D: NA; J: TRBJ1-2; V: TRBV6-5
DNA: TGTGCCAGTAGTATAACTTTCAGGGACAGCAATCAGCCCCAGCATTTT; CDR3: CASSITFRDSNQPQHF; size: NA; D: NA; J: TRBJ1-5; V: TRBV19
DNA: TGTGCCAGCAGCTTAAAGACAGGAAAAGAGACCCAGTACTTC; CDR3: CASSLKTGKETQYF; size: NA; D: NA; J: TRBJ2-5; V: TRBV5-4
DNA: TGTGCCAGCTCACCAAACTCAGGGGAAGGGATGGCTTTCTTT; CDR3: CASSPNSGEGMAFF; size: NA; D: NA; J: TRBJ1-1; V: TRBV18
DNA: TGTGCCAGCAGTCTAGACAGGGGGCCGGGTGGCTACACCTTC; CDR3: CASSLDRGPGGYTF; size: once; D: TRBD1; J: TRBJ1-2; V: TRBV6-6
DNA: TGTGCCAGCAGCTACGGGACATACTACGAGCAGTACTTC; CDR3: CASSYGTYYEQYF; size: NA; D: NA; J: TRBJ2-7; V: TRBV7-6
DNA: TGTGCCTGGAGTAAGGGGGCGGGTGTTCAAGGGGCTTTCTTT; CDR3: CAWSKGAGVQGAFF; size: NA; D: TRBD1; J: TRBJ1-1; V: TRBV30
DNA: TGTGCCAGCAGCTTACAGGGCTCTGGAAACACCATATATTTT; CDR3: CASSLQGSGNTIYF; size: NA; D: NA; J: TRBJ1-3; V: TRBV7-9
DNA: TGTGCCAGCAGCGGCCTCAGGGGTAGCGGGGGGGCCAACGAGCAGTACTTC; CDR3: CASSGLRGSGGANEQYF; size: NA; D: TRBD2; J: TRBJ2-7; V: TRBV9
DNA: TGCGCCAGCAGACTAGGCCATGGGGCACAGGGGGAGGCAGATACGCAGTATTTT; CDR3: CASRLGHGAQGEADTQYF; size: NA; D: TRBD1; J: TRBJ2-3; V: TRBV4-1
DNA: TGTGCCAGCAGCTACCCCGGCGGCCAGGGAAGAAGATACGAGCAGTACTTC; CDR3: CASSYPGGQGRRYEQYF; size: NA; D: NA; J: TRBJ2-7; V: TRBV7-9
DNA: TGTGCCAGCGACGACAGGGTAGGAAGAGAGACCCAGTACTTC; CDR3: CASDDRVGRETQYF; size: few; D: TRBD1; J: TRBJ2-5; V: TRBV6-1
DNA: TGTGCCAGCAGCGTGCGGGGGACTAATGAAAAACTGTTTTTT; CDR3: CASSVRGTNEKLFF; size: NA; D: NA; J: TRBJ1-4; V: TRBV9
DNA: TGTGCCAGCAGCTTATCCAGGGGAACTGAAGCTTTCTTT; CDR3: CASSLSRGTEAFF; size: NA; D: NA; J: TRBJ1-1; V: TRBV7-9
DNA: TGTGCCAGCAGCGCCGGGACACCCATCAATAGCAATCAGCCCCAGCATTTT; CDR3: CASSAGTPINSNQPQHF; size: NA; D: NA; J: TRBJ1-5; V: TRBV11-2
DNA: TGTGCCAGCAGCTTGTGGACTAGCGGGGGTGAGACCCAGTACTTC; CDR3: CASSLWTSGGETQYF; size: NA; D: TRBD2; J: TRBJ2-5; V: TRBV11-2
DNA: TGCGCCAGCAGCTCAGGGACAGGGAACGGCAATGAGCAGTTCTTC; CDR3: CASSSGTGNGNEQFF; size: once; D: TRBD1; J: TRBJ2-1; V: TRBV5-1
DNA: TGTGCCAGCAGCTTTGGGGAAAGCTACGAGCAGTACTTC; CDR3: CASSFGESYEQYF; size: NA; D: NA; J: TRBJ2-7; V: TRBV7-3
DNA: TGCGCCAGCACCGGACAGCGAAACTATGGCTACACCTTC; CDR3: CASTGQRNYGYTF; size: NA; D: NA; J: TRBJ1-2; V: TRBV10-1
DNA: TGTGCCAGCAGTGAAGCGGCAGGGGTTAATTCGGTCTATGGCTACACCTTC; CDR3: CASSEAAGVNSVYGYTF; size: NA; D: NA; J: TRBJ1-2; V: TRBV6-1
DNA: TGCGCCAGCAGCTTGGACGGGAATGGTGCAGATACGCAGTATTTT; CDR3: CASSLDGNGADTQYF; size: once; D: NA; J: TRBJ2-3; V: TRBV5-1
DNA: TGTGCCTGGAGGAGGACAGGAGTTGGCTACACCTTC; CDR3: CAWRRTGVGYTF; size: NA; D: TRBD1; J: TRBJ1-2; V: TRBV30
DNA: TGTGCCAGCTCACCCGGGACACCAAAGGAGGGCTACACCTTC; CDR3: CASSPGTPKEGYTF; size: once; D: NA; J: TRBJ1-2; V: TRBV18
DNA: TGCGCCAGCAGCTTGGTTGGGAGAGCGGACTATGGCTACACCTTC; CDR3: CASSLVGRADYGYTF; size: NA; D: NA; J: TRBJ1-2; V: TRBV5-1
DNA: TGCGCCAGCAGCCAAGATCCGCCGGAGGAAAGCTACTTCTCCTATGGCTACACCTTC; CDR3: CASSQDPPEESYFSYGYTF; size: NA; D: NA; J: TRBJ1-2; V: TRBV4-1
DNA: TGTGCCAGCAGCCCCGGGACTAGCGGGCCCCAAGAGACCCAGTACTTC; CDR3: CASSPGTSGPQETQYF; size: NA; D: TRBD2; J: TRBJ2-5; V: TRBV4-2
DNA: TGTGCCAGCAGCTTGGAGTTGGACAGGCGTAGAGGCTACACCTTC; CDR3: CASSLELDRRRGYTF; size: NA; D: TRBD1; J: TRBJ1-2; V: TRBV5-4
DNA: TGTGCCAGCAGCTTAGAGCAGTACAATGAGCAGTTCTTC; CDR3: CASSLEQYNEQFF; size: NA; D: NA; J: TRBJ2-1; V: TRBV7-2
DNA: TGTGCCAGCAGCTTGGGGGACAGGGACTACGAGCAGTACTTC; CDR3: CASSLGDRDYEQYF; size: few; D: TRBD1; J: TRBJ2-7; V: TRBV5-6
DNA: TGCGCCAGCAGCCATACAGGGGGCGTCAATTCACCCCTCCACTTT; CDR3: CASSHTGGVNSPLHF; size: NA; D: TRBD1; J: TRBJ1-6; V: TRBV4-1
DNA: TGTGCCAGCAGCGTAGACGGCAGGAGCACTAACTATGGCTACACCTTC; CDR3: CASSVDGRSTNYGYTF; size: few; D: NA; J: TRBJ1-2; V: TRBV9
DNA: TGTGCCAGCAAATTACGGGGTAGGACAGGATCCGCAACTGAAGCTTTCTTT; CDR3: CASKLRGRTGSATEAFF; size: NA; D: TRBD1; J: TRBJ1-1; V: TRBV7-3
DNA: TGTGCCAGCAGCGCCAGCGGGACAGGGGCCTCCTACGAGCAGTACTTC; CDR3: CASSASGTGASYEQYF; size: NA; D: TRBD1; J: TRBJ2-7; V: TRBV13
DNA: TGTGCCAGCAGTCCTCTCGCCATGAACACTGAAGCTTTCTTT; CDR3: CASSPLAMNTEAFF; size: NA; D: NA; J: TRBJ1-1; V: TRBV27